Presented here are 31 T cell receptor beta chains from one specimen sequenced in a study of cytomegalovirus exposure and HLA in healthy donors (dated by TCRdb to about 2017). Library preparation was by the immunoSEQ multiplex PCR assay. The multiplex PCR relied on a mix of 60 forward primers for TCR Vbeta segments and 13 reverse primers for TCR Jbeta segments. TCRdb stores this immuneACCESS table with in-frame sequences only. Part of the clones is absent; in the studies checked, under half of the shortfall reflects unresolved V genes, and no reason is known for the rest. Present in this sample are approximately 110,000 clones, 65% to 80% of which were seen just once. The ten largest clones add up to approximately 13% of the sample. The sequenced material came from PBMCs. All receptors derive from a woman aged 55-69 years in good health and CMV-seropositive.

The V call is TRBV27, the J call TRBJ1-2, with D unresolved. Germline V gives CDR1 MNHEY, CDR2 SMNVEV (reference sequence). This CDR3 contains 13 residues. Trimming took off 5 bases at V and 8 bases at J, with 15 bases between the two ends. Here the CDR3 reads CASSPPGVLGYTF. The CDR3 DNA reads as TGTGCCAGCAGTCCACCCGGGGTCCTCGGCTACACCTTC.

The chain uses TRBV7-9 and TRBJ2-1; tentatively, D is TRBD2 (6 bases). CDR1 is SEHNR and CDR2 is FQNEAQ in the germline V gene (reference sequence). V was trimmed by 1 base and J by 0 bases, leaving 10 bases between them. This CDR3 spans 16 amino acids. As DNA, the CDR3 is TGTGCCAGCAGCTTAGGTCGGGGGAGCTCCTACAATGAGCAGTTCTTC. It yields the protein CASSLGRGSSYNEQFF.

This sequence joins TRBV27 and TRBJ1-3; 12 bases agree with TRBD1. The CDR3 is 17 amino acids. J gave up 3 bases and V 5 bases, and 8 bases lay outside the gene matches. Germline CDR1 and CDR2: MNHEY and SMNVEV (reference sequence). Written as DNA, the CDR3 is TGTGCCAGCAGTCCGGGGACAGGGGGCTGGATTGGAAACACCATATATTTT. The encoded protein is CASSPGTGGWIGNTIYF.

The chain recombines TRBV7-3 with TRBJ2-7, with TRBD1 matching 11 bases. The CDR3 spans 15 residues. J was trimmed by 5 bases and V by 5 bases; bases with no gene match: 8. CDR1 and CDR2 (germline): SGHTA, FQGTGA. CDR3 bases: TGTGCCAGCAGCGAACCGGGACAGGGGGGCGACGAGCAGTACTTC. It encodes CASSEPGQGGDEQYF.

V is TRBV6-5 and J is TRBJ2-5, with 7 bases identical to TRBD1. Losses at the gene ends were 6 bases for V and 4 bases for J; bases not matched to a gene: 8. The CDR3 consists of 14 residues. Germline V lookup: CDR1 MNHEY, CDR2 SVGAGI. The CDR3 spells CASRPPGGLETQYF. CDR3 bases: TGTGCCAGCAGGCCCCCAGGGGGTCTAGAGACCCAGTACTTC.

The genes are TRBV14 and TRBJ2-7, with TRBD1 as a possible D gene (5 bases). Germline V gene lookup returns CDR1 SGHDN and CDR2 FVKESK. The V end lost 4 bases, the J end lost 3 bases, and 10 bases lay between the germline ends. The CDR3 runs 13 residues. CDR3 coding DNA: TGTGCCAGCAGCCCACTCGACAGCTACGAGCAGTACTTC. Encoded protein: CASSPLDSYEQYF.

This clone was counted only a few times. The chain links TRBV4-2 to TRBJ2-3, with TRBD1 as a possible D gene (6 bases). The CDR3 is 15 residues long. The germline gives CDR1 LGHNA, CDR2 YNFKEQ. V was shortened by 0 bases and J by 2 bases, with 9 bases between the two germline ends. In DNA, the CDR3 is TGTGCCAGCAGCCAAGATAGGACAGACACAGATACGCAGTATTTT. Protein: CASSQDRTDTDTQYF.

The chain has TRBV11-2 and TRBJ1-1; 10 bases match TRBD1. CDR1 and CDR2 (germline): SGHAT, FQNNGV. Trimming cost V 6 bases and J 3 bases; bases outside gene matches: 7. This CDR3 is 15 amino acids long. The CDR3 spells CASSSRTGGDTEAFF. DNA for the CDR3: TGTGCCAGCAGTAGCCGGACAGGGGGGGACACTGAAGCTTTCTTT.

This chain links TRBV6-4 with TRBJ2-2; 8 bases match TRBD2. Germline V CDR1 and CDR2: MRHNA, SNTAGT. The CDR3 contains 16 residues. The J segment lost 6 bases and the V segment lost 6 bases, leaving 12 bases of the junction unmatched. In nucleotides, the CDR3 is TGTGCCAGCAGCGAGTCGGGGGGGCCGATGGCCGGGGAGCTGTTTTTT. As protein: CASSESGGPMAGELFF.

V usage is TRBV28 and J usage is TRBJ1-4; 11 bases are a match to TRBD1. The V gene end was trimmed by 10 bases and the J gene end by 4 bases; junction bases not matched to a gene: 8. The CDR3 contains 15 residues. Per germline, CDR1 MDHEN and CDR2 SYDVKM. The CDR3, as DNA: TGTGCCACACGGGGACAGGGGGTCGTTAATGAAAAACTGTTTTTT. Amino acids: CATRGQGVVNEKLFF.

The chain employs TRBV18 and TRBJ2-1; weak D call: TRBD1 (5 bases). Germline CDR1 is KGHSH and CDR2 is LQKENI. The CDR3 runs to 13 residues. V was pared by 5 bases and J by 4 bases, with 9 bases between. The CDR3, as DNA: TGTGCCAGCTCAGAGGCAGGGTACAATGAGCAGTTCTTC. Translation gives CASSEAGYNEQFF.

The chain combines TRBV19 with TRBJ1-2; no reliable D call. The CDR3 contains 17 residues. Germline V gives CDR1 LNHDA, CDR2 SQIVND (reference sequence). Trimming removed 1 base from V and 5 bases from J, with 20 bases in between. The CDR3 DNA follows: TGTGCCAGTAGTATAGGAAAAGGTCCCGTTGGGAGGTATGGCTACACCTTC. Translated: CASSIGKGPVGRYGYTF.

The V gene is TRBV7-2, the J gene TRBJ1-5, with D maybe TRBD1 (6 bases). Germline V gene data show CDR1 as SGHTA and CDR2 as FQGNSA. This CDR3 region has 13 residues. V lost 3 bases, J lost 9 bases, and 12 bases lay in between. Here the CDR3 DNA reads TGTGCCAGCAGCTTGGGGGACACCCGGCCCCAGCATTTT. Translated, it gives CASSLGDTRPQHF.

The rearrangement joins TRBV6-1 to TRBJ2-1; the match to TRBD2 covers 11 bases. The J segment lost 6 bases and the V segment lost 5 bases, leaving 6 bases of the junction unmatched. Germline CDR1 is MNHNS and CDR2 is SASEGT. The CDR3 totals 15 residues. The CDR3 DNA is TGTGCCAGCAGTCTTGGGACTAGCGGCCCCAATGAGCAGTTCTTC. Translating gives CASSLGTSGPNEQFF.

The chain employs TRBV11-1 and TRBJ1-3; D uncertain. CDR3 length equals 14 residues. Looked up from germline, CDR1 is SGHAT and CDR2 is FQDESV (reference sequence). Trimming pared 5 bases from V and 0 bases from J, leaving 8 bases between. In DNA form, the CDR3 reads TGTGCCAGCAGCGAACAAGTCTCTGGAAACACCATATATTTT. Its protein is CASSEQVSGNTIYF.

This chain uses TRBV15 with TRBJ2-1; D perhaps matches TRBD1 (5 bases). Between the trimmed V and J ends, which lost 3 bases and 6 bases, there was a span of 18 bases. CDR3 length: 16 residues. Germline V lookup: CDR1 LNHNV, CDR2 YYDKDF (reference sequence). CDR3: CATSREIGAIGNEQFF. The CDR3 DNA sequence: TGTGCCACCAGCAGGGAGATTGGGGCAATAGGCAATGAGCAGTTCTTC.

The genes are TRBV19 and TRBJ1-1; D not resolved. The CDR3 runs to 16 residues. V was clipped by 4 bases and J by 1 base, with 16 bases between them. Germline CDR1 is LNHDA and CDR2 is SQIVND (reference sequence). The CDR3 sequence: CASSTAPQVGNTEAFF. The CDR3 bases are TGTGCCAGTAGTACCGCCCCCCAGGTCGGGAACACTGAAGCTTTCTTT.

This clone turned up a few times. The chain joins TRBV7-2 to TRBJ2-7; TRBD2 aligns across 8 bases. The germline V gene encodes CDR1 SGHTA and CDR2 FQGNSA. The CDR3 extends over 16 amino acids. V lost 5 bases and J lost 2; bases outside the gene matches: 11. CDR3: CASSPQPGTRTYEQYF. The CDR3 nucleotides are TGTGCCAGCAGCCCACAACCCGGGACTAGAACCTACGAGCAGTACTTC.

The CDR3 is CAYDRGYSNTEAFF. CDR3 coding DNA: TGTGCCTACGACAGGGGGTATTCGAACACTGAAGCTTTCTTT. The chain combines TRBV30 with TRBJ1-1, with 9 nucleotides matching TRBD1. V shed 7 bases, J shed 1 base, and the junction held 7 bases outside the gene matches. This CDR3 has 14 amino acids. Germline assignment: CDR1 GTSNPN and CDR2 SVGIG (reference sequence).

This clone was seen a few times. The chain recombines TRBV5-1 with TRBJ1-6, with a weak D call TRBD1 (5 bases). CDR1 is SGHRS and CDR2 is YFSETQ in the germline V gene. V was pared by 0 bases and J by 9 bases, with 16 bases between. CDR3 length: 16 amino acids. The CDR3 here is CASSLGGGMASSPLHF. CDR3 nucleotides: TGCGCCAGCAGCTTGGGGGGGGGTATGGCCTCTTCACCCCTCCACTTT.

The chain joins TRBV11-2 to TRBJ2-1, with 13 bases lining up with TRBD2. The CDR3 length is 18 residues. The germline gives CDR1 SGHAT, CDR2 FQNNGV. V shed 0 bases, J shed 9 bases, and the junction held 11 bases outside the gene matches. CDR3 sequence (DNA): TGTGCCAGCAGCTTAGATGGTTGGACTAGCGGGGGAAAGTTTGAGCAGTTCTTC. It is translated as CASSLDGWTSGGKFEQFF.

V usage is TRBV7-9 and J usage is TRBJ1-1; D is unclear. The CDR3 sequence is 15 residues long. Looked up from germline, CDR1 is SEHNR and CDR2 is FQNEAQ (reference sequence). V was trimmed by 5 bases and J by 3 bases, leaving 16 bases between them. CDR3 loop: CASSGGREVYTEAFF. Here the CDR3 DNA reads TGTGCCAGCAGCGGAGGGAGGGAGGTATACACTGAAGCTTTCTTT.

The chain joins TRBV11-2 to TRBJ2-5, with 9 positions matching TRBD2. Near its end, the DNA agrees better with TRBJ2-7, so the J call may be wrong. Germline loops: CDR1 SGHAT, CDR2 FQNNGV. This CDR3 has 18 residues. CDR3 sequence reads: CASSPLGRQRGVRYEQYF. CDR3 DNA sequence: TGTGCCAGCAGCCCCCTAGGGCGACAGCGGGGGGTTCGATACGAGCAGTACTTC.

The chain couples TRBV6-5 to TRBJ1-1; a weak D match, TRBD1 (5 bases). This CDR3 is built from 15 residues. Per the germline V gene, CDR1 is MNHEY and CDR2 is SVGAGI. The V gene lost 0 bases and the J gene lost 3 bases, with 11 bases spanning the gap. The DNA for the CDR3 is TGTGCCAGCAGTTACTCGGGGGGGGTAGACACTGAAGCTTTCTTT. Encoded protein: CASSYSGGVDTEAFF.

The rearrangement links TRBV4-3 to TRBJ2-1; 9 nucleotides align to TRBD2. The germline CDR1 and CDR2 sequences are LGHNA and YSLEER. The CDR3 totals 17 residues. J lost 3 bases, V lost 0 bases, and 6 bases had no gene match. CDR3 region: CASSQEVAGEVYNEQFF. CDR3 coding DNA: TGCGCCAGCAGCCAAGAGGTAGCGGGGGAAGTCTACAATGAGCAGTTCTTC.

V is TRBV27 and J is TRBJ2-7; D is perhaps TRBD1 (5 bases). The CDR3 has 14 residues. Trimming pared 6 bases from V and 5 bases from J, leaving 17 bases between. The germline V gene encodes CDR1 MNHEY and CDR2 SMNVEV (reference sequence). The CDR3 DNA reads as TGTGCCAGCAGCCTTTCCAGGGTTGTCAACGAGCAGTACTTC. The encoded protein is CASSLSRVVNEQYF.

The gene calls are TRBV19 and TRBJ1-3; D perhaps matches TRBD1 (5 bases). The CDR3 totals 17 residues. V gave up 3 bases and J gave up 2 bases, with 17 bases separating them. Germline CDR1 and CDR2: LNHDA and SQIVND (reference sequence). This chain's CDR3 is CASSIGMGGSTGNTIYF. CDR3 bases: TGTGCCAGTAGTATCGGCATGGGGGGTTCGACTGGAAACACCATATATTTT.

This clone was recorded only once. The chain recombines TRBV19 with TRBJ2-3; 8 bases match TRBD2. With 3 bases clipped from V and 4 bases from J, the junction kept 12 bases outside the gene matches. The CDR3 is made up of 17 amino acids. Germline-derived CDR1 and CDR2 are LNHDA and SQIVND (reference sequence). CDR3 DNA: TGTGCCAGTAGTATCCGTTCCTGGCGGGAGGACCCAGATACGCAGTATTTT. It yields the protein CASSIRSWREDPDTQYF.

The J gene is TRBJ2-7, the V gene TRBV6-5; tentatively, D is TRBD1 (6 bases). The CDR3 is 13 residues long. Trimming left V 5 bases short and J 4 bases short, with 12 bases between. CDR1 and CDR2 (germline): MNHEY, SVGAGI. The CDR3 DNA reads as TGTGCCAGCAGTCTCGGACAGCATTACGAGCAGTACTTC. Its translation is CASSLGQHYEQYF.

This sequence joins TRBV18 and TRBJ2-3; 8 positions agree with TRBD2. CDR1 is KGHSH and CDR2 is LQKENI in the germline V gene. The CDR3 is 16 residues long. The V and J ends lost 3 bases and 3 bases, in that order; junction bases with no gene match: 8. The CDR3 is CASSPTGLANTDTQYF. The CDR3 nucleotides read TGTGCCAGCTCACCTACCGGACTAGCAAATACAGATACGCAGTATTTT. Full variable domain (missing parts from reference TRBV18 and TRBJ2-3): NAGVMQNPRHLVRRRGQEARLRCSPMKGHSHVYWYRQLPEEGLKFMVYLQKENIIDESGMPKERFSAEFPKEGPSILRIQQVVRGDSAAYFCASSPTGLANTDTQYFGPGTRLTVL.

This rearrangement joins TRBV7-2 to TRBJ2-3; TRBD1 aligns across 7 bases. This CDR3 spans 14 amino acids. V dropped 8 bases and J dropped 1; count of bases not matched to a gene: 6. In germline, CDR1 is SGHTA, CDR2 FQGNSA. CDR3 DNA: TGTGCCAGCCAATTTACAGGGGGCACAGATACGCAGTATTTT. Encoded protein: CASQFTGGTDTQYF.